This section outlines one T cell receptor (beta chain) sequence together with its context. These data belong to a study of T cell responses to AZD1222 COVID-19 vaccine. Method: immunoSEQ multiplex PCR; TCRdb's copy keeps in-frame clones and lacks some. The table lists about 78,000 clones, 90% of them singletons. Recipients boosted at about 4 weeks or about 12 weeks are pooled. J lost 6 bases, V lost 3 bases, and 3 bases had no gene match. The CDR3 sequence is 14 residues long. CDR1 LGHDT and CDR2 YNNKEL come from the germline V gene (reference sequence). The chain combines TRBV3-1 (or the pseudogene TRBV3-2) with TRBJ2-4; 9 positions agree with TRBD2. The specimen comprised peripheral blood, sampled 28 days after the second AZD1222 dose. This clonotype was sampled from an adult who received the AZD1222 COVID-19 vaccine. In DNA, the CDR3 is TGTGCCAGCAGCCACGGCGGGAGGGGAAACATTCAGTACTTC. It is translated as CASSHGGRGNIQYF.